Below, one T cell receptor (beta chain) is given with its context. No antigen is known for it. No much larger clone is present one base from it, and per-base qualities are unavailable. The data are from a study of cytomegalovirus exposure and HLA in healthy donors listed by TCRdb under 2017. Background on the whole study: According to an earlier analysis of 587 of the donors, about 179 million T cells yielded roughly 110 million unique TCR beta sequences and about 300 Gb of sequence data. Roughly 5 DR-DQ haplotypes were treated as single units for association and clustering because of strong linkage in the cohort. A separate validation cohort of about 110 different subjects was used in addition to the roughly 700-subject first cohort. The study was designed to test whether signatures of past pathogen exposure could be identified by cataloging public T cell receptors. An earlier analysis of fewer than 700 of the donors applied high-throughput TCR beta sequencing to assess whether each TCR beta V gene segment acted as functional or pseudogenic. Donor age, sex, ethnicity and CMV serostatus were compiled alongside the repertoire data. An early release that covered some 630 HLA-typed donors contained approximately 300 gigabases of sequencing data and tens of millions of unique TCR sequences. To predict cytomegalovirus infection status, the study combined high-throughput TCR immunosequencing, statistical association of individual TCRs with disease status, and machine learning. A later analysis re-analyzed previously published TCR beta repertoires from 666 donors and added high-resolution HLA genotyping to study TCR occurrence patterns. Both class I and class II loci were covered by HLA typing, at four-digit resolution. In the later analysis, no new phenotypic data were used to find candidate immune exposures; instead, reliance was placed on TCR beta sequences and their occurrence across donors. All discovery cohort repertoires had been generated using a single sequencing platform. The study profiled the T cell repertoires of fewer than 850 subjects by immunosequencing and related them to cytomegalovirus serostatus. The number of donors typed differed by locus, with about 629-630 for A, B, C, DRB1 and DQB1, 522 for DQA1, 600 to 610 for DPA1, and under 490 for DPB1. In a later genetic analysis, genome-wide SNP genotypes for about three fifths of the roughly 670 donors were used, and that subset was treated as a discovery cohort. Among the roughly 400 genotyped donors, around 81% belonged to the genetic ancestry cluster associated with self-reported Caucasian donors. Across approximately 400 genotyped donors of the cohort, an average of 235,054 unique TCR beta nucleotide sequences per donor were sequenced, and 15% to 20% of those sequences were non-productive.

Library generation was performed with the immunoSEQ multiplex PCR assay. For the multiplex PCR, a mixture combining 60 forward primers for TCR Vbeta segments and 13 reverse primers for TCR Jbeta segments was used. Amplification of the CDR3 region of rearranged TCR beta genes was performed with a multiplex PCR assay on genomic DNA. The Illumina HiSeq System was used to sequence the amplified TCR beta libraries as 87-base-pair reads. On the study's bioinformatics: A later analysis tallied some 79 million unique TCR beta chains across the 650 to 750 repertoires, and about 12 million of those chains were shared by two or more donors. Raw reads were error-corrected and collapsed into unique sequences with a nearest-neighbor algorithm that merged closely related sequences to remove PCR and sequencing errors. Alignment of CDR3 sequences to IMGT reference sequences was used to assign V, D and J gene segments. For a sequence to be retained, a match of at least six nucleotides was required to both a V gene segment and a J gene segment. Rearrangements were called productive when the CDR3 lacked stop codons and stayed in frame with V and J; all others were non-productive. Following IMGT convention, CDR3 was defined as the stretch from the second conserved V-encoded cysteine to the conserved J-encoded phenylalanine. The earlier analysis of a few hundred of the donors excluded any sequence lacking an unambiguous match to a single V gene segment. An earlier analysis of 587 of the donors classified V segments as functional when productive rearrangements were above 56.7% and as segregating when the standard deviation between donors was above 5%. A statistical classification framework was developed to diagnose cytomegalovirus status using the catalog of TCR beta chain sequences. A later analysis assigned V and J genes by comparing TCR nucleotide sequences with IMGT/GENE-DB human TR gene sequences. The TCRdist pipeline was used in a later analysis to assign CDR3 sequences and most-parsimonious VDJ recombination scenarios. In a later analysis, every TCR beta chain was defined by the combination of its CDR3 amino acid sequence and its V-gene family, and reads without a unique V-gene family were dropped. To address suspected cross-contamination and a sequencing artifact, a later analysis removed over 500 highly shared, low-generation-probability nucleotide sequences. For each public chain, a later analysis derived a clonal expansion index from normalized ranks of inferred template counts within each repertoire. A later analysis computed generation probabilities with a VDJ recombination model fitted to out-of-frame rearrangements, and checked the results against IGoR. Hypergeometric tests were used in a later analysis to score TCR-TCR, TCR-HLA and TCR-CMV co-occurrence, with a repertoire-size bias correction applied to the TCR pairs. False discovery rates were estimated in a later analysis by permuting HLA or CMV assignments 20 times. A later analysis grouped co-occurring TCRs with DBSCAN, adding TCRdist sequence similarity when clustering within HLA-allele-positive subsets. Repertoires with fewer than 30,000 or more than 120,000 public chains, plus five repertoires with anomalous nucleotide sharing, were excluded from co-occurrence clustering. What TCRdb holds here is the immuneACCESS table cut down to in-frame rearrangements. Part of the clones is not present; checked against another copy, under half of the missing clones reflect an unresolved V gene, and the others are unexplained. V and J calls and clone size come straight from that table; D and trimming were deduced from the DNA. The sample contains some 200,000 clones, 75% to 90% of them found a single time. Approximately 0.8% of the sample goes to the ten largest clones.

In total, more than 500 healthy bone marrow donors made up the cohort. At the time of sampling, all cohort members were nominally healthy, though unrecorded immune exposures were likely present. The donor was CMV seronegative and was included in the group of a few hundred seronegative cohort members. A peripheral blood sample was collected from each donor, and TCR beta sequencing was performed on peripheral blood mononuclear cells. The Qiagen DNeasy Blood Extraction Kit was used to extract genomic DNA from the blood cell samples. CDR1 SEHNR and CDR2 FQNEAQ are derived from the germline V gene (reference sequence). The CDR3 covers 14 residues, taking in both the cysteine and the phenylalanine. The read is trimmed to its CDR3 DNA, 42 bases read in frame from base 1. The junction shows trimming of 3 bases on V and 1 base on J, plus 8 bases between the germline ends. The research as a whole found: When HLA alleles, especially DR and DQ, strongly co-occurred, TCR associations were difficult to assign to individual alleles. In both the original and validation cohorts, the classifier was reported to diagnose cytomegalovirus status with high specificity and sensitivity. Because counts were too low, approximately 18 rarely observed V segments, including chromosome 9 orphons, were excluded from the earlier analysis of roughly 580 of the donors. A further reported finding was that TCR beta sequences accurately predicted the HLA-A and HLA-B alleles for most subjects in the first cohort. In the study, around 150 TCR beta chains were listed as associated with cytomegalovirus. Because some donors lacked HLA typing at each locus, the association tests relied only on the typed subset. In a later analysis, TCR association rates were found to vary across HLA loci, with the most associated TCRs seen for DRB1 alleles and the fewest for HLA-C alleles. In a later analysis, 16,951 TCR beta sequences were associated with specific HLA alleles at a false discovery rate of 0.05. Only TCR beta chains were sequenced in this cohort, and the absence of alpha or paired-chain data limited detectable features. Because the 87-base-pair reads could not distinguish some IMGT-functional V segments, including TRBV6-2 and TRBV6-3, those segments were excluded. For the cohort, immune exposure information was limited to CMV serostatus. An earlier analysis of approximately 500 of the donors showed that most TCR beta V segments appeared in productive rearrangements either about 87% or about 30% of the time, which broadly matched IMGT annotations. The authors suggested that the approach could potentially be extended to other disease states and immunological phenotypes. The presence/absence analyses assumed that sequencing depth was roughly uniform across donors, and that assumption may not be true. In vitro tests confirmed that three of the cytomegalovirus-associated TCR beta chains recognize cytomegalovirus antigens. A cluster of highly shared sequence variants was judged likely to represent a technical artifact of the sequencing pipeline. In a later analysis, HLA-associated TCR beta chains were found to be more clonally expanded and to have lower generation probabilities than equally common non-associated chains. A later analysis reported that several top co-occurrence clusters appeared linked to parvovirus B19, influenza, CMV and Epstein-Barr virus. In a later analysis, most CMV-associated TCR beta chains were found to appear HLA-restricted, with HLA associations seemingly driven largely by CMV exposure. Linkage disequilibrium might explain the correlated functional status among segregating V segments, but an unknown experimental factor could not be ruled out. An association between a missense DCLRE1C variant and V-gene and J-gene trimming of TCR beta chains was found in a later genetic analysis and replicated in an independent cohort. Across donors, most TCR sequences were observed very rarely, whereas some public TCRs were present in many individuals. In a later genetic analysis, fewer N-insertions in productive TCRs were reported among donors in an Asian-associated ancestry cluster than the 666-donor mean.

What was sequenced was PBMCs. The receptor was derived from a woman under 30 in good health and CMV-seronegative. This chain is built from TRBV7-9 and TRBJ2-3; a tentative D match to TRBD1 spans 5 bases. The CDR3 reads as follows: CASSFVGRTDTQYF. The bases read TGTGCCAGCAGCTTCGTGGGGCGCACAGATACGCAGTATTTT.